The T cell receptor beta chain described here comes from a study of Graves' ophthalmopathy and Graves' hyperthyroidism. Researchers turned away patients with other autoimmune diseases, uncontrolled infections, pregnancy or lactation. A remark on this clonotype: The antigen is undetermined.

General study results and limits: Most thyroid clonotypes expanded beyond 0.001 frequency were also found in blood.

RNA transcripts were the source from which TCR beta CDR3 regions were amplified. First-round RT-PCR used HTBI primers; second-round multiplex PCR followed. MiXCR, run by TCRdb on the multiplex PCR reads, gives a single entry per CDR3 protein. The data hold about 14,000 distinct CDR3 sequences, with 50% observed a single time. The V end was cut by 6 bases, the J end by 5 bases, with 11 bases between. Looked up from germline, CDR1 is DFQATT and CDR2 is SNEGSKA (reference sequence). CDR3 size: 12 residues. The sequence came from a woman in her thirties with Graves' ophthalmopathy. The gene calls are TRBV20-1 and TRBJ2-1, with D possibly being TRBD2 (5 bases). The sample consisted of peripheral blood. DNA for the CDR3: TGCAGTGCCCCGGACTGGGACAATGAGCAGTTCTTC. Translation gives CSAPDWDNEQFF.